Listed here is a single T cell receptor (beta chain). Its target is not known. The sample belongs to a study of T cell responses to AZD1222 COVID-19 vaccine. TCRdb's table, derived via immunoSEQ multiplex PCR, lists solely in-frame clones and lacks some. Here the sample spans approximately 140,000 clones, 80% to 95% being singletons. Germline CDR1 and CDR2: MNHNS and SASEGT. The ends were cut back, 0 bases at V and 11 bases at J, with 18 bases in the middle. The CDR3 length is 15 residues. General study results and limits: Most donors were white British, females outnumbered males, and clonal diversity was possibly underestimated.

The receptor was isolated from an adult who received the AZD1222 COVID-19 vaccine. The chain recombines TRBV6-1 with TRBJ2-3; TRBD2 might be the D (6 bases). Sequencing used peripheral blood, obtained 28 days after the second AZD1222 dose. CDR3 sequence: CASSEAGGPYSEQYF. In DNA, the CDR3 is TGTGCCAGCAGTGAAGCGGGAGGCCCCTACAGTGAGCAGTATTTT.